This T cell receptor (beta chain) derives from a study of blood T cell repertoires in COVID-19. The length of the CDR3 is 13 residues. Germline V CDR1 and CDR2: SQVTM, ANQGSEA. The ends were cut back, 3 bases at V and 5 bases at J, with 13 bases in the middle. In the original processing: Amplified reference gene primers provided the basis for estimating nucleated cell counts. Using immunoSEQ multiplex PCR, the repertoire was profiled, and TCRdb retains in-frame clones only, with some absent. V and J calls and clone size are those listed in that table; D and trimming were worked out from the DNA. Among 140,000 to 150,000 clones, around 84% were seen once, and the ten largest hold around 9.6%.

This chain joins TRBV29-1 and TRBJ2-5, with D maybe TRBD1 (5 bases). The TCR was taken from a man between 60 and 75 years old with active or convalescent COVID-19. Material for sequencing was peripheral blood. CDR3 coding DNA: TGCAGCGTTGACGGCCAGGGCCGTGAGACCCAGTACTTC. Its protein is CSVDGQGRETQYF.